This TCR beta chain stems from a study of cytomegalovirus exposure and HLA in healthy donors. Whole-study results and caveats: Most TCR sequences were uncommon, yet certain public TCRs appeared in many donors.

Note on this clone: Its antigen is unknown.

CDR1 and CDR2 from the germline V gene are SGDLS and YYNGEE. The V segment lost 1 base and the J segment 3 bases; nucleotides outside the gene matches: 5. The CDR3 spans 16 residues. This table comes from immunoSEQ multiplex PCR, and its TCRdb copy is limited to in-frame clones, with some not included. The repertoire holds about 240,000 clones, with approximately 86% as singletons. Sequenced: PBMCs. This sequence joins TRBV9 and TRBJ2-5, with 11 positions matching TRBD2. This clonotype originated in a woman between 25 and 40 years old in good health and CMV-seropositive. The CDR3 is CASSVKGLAVKETQYF. The CDR3 region has the DNA TGTGCCAGCAGCGTAAAGGGACTAGCGGTAAAAGAGACCCAGTACTTC.